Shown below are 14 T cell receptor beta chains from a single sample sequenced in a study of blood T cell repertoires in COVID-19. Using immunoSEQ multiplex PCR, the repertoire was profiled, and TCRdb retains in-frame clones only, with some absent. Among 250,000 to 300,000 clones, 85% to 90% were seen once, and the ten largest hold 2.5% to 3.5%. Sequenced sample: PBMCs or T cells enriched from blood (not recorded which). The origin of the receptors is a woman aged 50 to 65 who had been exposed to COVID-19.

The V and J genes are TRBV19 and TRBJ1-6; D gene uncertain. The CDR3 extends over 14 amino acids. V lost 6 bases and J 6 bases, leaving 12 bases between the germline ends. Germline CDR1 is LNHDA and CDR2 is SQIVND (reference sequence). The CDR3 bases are TGTGCCAGTAGCTCGGGTATGACTAATTCACCCCTCCACTTT. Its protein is CASSSGMTNSPLHF.

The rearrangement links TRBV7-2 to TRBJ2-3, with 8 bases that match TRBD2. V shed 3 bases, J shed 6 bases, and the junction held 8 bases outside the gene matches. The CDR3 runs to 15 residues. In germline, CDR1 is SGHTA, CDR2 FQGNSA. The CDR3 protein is CASSLGSGARDTQYF. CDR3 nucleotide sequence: TGTGCCAGCAGCTTGGGTAGCGGGGCCAGGGATACGCAGTATTTT.

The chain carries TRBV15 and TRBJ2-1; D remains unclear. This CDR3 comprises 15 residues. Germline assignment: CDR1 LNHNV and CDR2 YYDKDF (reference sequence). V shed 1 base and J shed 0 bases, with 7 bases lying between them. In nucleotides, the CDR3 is TGTGCCACCAGCAGAGCCACAGTCTCCTACAATGAGCAGTTCTTC. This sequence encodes CATSRATVSYNEQFF. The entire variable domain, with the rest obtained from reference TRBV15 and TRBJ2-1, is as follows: DAMVIQNPRYQVTQFGKPVTLSCSQTLNHNVMYWYQQKSSQAPKLLFHYYDKDFNNEADTPDNFQSRRPNTSFCFLDIRSPGLGDTAMYLCATSRATVSYNEQFFGPGTRLTVL.

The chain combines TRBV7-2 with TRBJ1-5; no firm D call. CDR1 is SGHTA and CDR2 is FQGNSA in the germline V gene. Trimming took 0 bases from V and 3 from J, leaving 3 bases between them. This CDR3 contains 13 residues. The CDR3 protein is CASSLAFNQPQHF. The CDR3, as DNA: TGTGCCAGCAGCTTAGCCTTCAATCAGCCCCAGCATTTT.

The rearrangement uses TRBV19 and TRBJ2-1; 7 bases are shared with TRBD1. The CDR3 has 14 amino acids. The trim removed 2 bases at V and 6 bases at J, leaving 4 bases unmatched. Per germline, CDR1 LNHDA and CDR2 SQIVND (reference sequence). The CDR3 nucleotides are TGTGCCAGTAGTATAAGTGACAGGGTCAATGAGCAGTTCTTC. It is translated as CASSISDRVNEQFF.

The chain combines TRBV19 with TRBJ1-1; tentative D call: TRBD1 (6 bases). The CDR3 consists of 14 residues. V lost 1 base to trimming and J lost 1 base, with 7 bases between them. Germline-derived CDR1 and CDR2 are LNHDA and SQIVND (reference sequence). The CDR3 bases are TGTGCCAGTAGTATAGGGGACACGAACACTGAAGCTTTCTTT. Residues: CASSIGDTNTEAFF.

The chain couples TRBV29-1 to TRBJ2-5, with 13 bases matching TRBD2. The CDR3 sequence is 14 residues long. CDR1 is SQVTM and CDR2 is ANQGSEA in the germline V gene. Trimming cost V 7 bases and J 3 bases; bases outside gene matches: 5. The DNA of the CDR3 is TGCAGCGGGCGACTAGCGGGGGGAGAAGAGACCCAGTACTTC. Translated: CSGRLAGGEETQYF.

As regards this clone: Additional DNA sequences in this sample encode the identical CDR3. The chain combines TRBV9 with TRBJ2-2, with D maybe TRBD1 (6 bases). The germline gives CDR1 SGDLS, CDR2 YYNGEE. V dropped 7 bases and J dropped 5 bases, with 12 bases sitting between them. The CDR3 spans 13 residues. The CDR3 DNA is TGTGCCAGCTCTGTAGGGGGAACCGGGGAGCTGTTTTTT. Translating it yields CASSVGGTGELFF.

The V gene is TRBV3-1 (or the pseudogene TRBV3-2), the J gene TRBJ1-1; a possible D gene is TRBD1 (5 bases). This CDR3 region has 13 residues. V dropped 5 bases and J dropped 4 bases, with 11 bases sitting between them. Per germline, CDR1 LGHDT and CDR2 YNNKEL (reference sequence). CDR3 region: CASSVGGSTEAFF. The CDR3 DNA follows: TGTGCCAGCAGCGTGGGGGGGAGCACTGAAGCTTTCTTT.

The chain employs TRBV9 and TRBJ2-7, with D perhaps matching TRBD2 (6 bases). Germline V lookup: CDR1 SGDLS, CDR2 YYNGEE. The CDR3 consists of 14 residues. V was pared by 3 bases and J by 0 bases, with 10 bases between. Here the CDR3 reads CASSARDSSYEQYF. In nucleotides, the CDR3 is TGTGCCAGCAGCGCCCGGGACTCCTCCTACGAGCAGTACTTC.

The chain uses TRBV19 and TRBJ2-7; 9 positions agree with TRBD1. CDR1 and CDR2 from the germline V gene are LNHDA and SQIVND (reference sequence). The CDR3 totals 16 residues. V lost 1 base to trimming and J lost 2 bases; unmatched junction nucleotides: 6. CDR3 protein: CASSIVPGTGPYEQYF. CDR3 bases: TGTGCCAGTAGTATAGTTCCCGGGACAGGGCCCTACGAGCAGTACTTC.

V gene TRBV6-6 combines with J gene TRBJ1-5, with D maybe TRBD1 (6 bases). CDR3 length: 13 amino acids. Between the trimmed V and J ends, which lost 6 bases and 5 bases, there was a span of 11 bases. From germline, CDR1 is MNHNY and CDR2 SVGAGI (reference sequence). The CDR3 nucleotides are TGTGCCAGCAGAGCCGACAGGTATCAGCCCCAGCATTTT. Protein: CASRADRYQPQHF.

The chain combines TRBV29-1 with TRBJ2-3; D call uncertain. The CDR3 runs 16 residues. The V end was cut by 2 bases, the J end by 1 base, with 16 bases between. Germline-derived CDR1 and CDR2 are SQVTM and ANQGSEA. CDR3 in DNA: TGCAGCGTTGAATTTTTTGTCCAGGAAGGCACAGATACGCAGTATTTT. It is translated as CSVEFFVQEGTDTQYF.

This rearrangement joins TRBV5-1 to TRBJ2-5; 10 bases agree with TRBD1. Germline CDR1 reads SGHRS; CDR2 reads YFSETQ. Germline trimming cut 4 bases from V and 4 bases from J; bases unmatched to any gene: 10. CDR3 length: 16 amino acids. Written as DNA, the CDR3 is TGCGCCAGCAGCCGGGGACAGGGGCAACCGACAGAGACCCAGTACTTC. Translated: CASSRGQGQPTETQYF.